The entry that follows covers one TCR beta chain sequence. The antigen is not known. The record originates from a study of T cell responses to AZD1222 COVID-19 vaccine. Overall study findings and caveats: In all cases, repertoires were sampled only after the peak T cell response.

Trimming removed 7 bases at V and 2 bases at J, with 4 bases between. The CDR3 has 11 residues. Sequencing used immunoSEQ multiplex PCR; TCRdb keeps in-frame clones, though not all of them. In the table there are roughly 120,000 clones, 80% to 90% of which are singletons. The sample was peripheral blood, taken on day 0 of MenACWY control vaccination. The source of this sequence is an adult in good health. V usage is TRBV12-3 or TRBV12-4 and J usage is TRBJ2-3; D remains unclear. CDR3 coding DNA: TGTGCCAGCACCCACACAGATACGCAGTATTTT. The encoded protein is CASTHTDTQYF.